The sequence of this TCR beta chain was determined in a study of OX40 agonist ivuxolimab in advanced cancers. A note on the overall study: Ivuxolimab, which targeted the costimulatory receptor OX40 (CD134), was an agonistic, fully human IgG2 monoclonal antibody. Intravenous ivuxolimab was administered to patients every 2 weeks at six dose levels: 0.01, 0.1, 0.3, 1.5, 3 and 10 mg/kg. Among the roughly 52 dose-escalation patients, 19 had hepatocellular carcinoma, roughly 15 melanoma, 9 renal cell carcinoma and 9 head and neck cancer. In the dose-escalation cohort, 82.7% of patients were male, and the mean age was approximately 60 years, with a range of roughly 20 to 79. Prior anti-PD-1, anti-PD-L1 or anti-CTLA-4 therapy was permitted, and checkpoint inhibitors had been received by around 40% of dose-escalation patients. Partial responses were achieved by three dose-escalation patients, of whom one had hepatocellular carcinoma and two had cutaneous melanoma. Peripheral TCRbeta sequencing was intended to test whether TCR sequence diversity was altered and clonal T-cell expansion was caused by ivuxolimab. The monotherapy dose-escalation portion (N ≈ 52 patients) of the phase I ivuxolimab trial is reported in the paper. Overall results and qualifications from the work: In the 0.1-3.0 mg/kg groups, partial responders were among the patients with the lowest normalized peripheral clonal expansion, particularly in CD8+ T cells. Antigen specificity was not determined for the clonally expanded peripheral T cells. Low levels of normalized T-cell clonal expansion were also seen in some patients who did not respond. After ivuxolimab, expanded clones were on average more numerous among CD8+ T cells than among CD4+ T cells. At doses from 0.1 to 3.0 mg/kg, clonal expansion was seen in both CD4+ and CD8+ blood T cells between baseline and week 6.

Comment on this clone: What antigen it recognizes has not been identified. No quality values exist for individual bases; no much larger clone is one base distant.

The trial excluded patients who had a history of autoimmune disease or who were on systemic immunosuppression. Peripheral blood for TCR sequencing was collected from all dose cohorts at baseline, on cycle 4 day 1, and on cycle 7 day 1. The samples were drawn from a first-in-human, open-label, multicenter phase I dose-escalation trial of ivuxolimab. Adults with locally advanced or metastatic head and neck squamous cell, hepatocellular, melanoma or renal cell carcinoma were enrolled in the trial. Before TCR sequencing, CD4+ T cells and CD8+ T cells were sorted from peripheral blood as separate populations. Genomic DNA was isolated from the sorted cells so that the TCRbeta CDR3 region could be sequenced. The immunoSEQ Assay was used to sequence the TCRbeta CDR3 regions. TCRdb carries this immuneACCESS record with in-frame sequences only. Its versions omit some clonotypes, under half of them owing to an unresolved V gene in the studies checked, with the rest unexplained. This sample comprises about 79,000 clones, about 85% of them detected only once. About 4% of the sample is taken by the ten largest.

CDR1 MDHEN and CDR2 SYDVKM are derived from the germline V gene. The cysteine opens and the phenylalanine closes a CDR3 of 16 amino acids. This entry keeps only the CDR3 DNA: 48 bases, framed from base 1. Ends trimmed: V by 2 bases, J by 4 bases; bases unmatched to a gene: 10. This TCR was sampled from an adult with an advanced solid tumor such as melanoma, head and neck, liver or kidney cancer. The source material was CD4+ or CD8+ T cells sorted from blood, sampled in a trial of the OX40 agonist ivuxolimab. The V and J segments used are TRBV28 and TRBJ2-7; 8 bases in between match TRBD1. The bases are TGTGCCAGCAGTTTAAATTTAGGGACAGGCCTTTACGAGCAGTACTTC. This translates into CASSLNLGTGLYEQYF.